Presented here are 6 T cell receptor beta chains from one specimen sequenced in a study of cytotoxic CD8 clonotypes in ibrutinib-treated CLL. The protocol was immunoSEQ multiplex PCR, while the TCRdb copy is restricted to in-frame clones and leaves out a portion. This sample carries about 160,000 clones, 81% of them seen once, and the ten largest clones take about 1.9%. Here the sequenced sample was PBMCs, taken after 12 months of ibrutinib treatment. The receptors stem from a human donor with chronic lymphocytic leukemia.

The chain couples TRBV30 to TRBJ2-3, with 9 nucleotides matching TRBD1. V lost 4 bases and J lost 3; bases outside the gene matches: 2. The germline CDR1 and CDR2 sequences are GTSNPN and SVGIG (reference sequence). The CDR3 length is 13 residues. The CDR3: CAWTGQGTDTQYF. The CDR3 region has the DNA TGTGCCTGGACGGGACAGGGAACAGATACGCAGTATTTT.

This sequence joins TRBV2 and TRBJ1-4; D uncertain. V lost 2 bases, J lost 2 bases, and 6 bases lay in between. The CDR3 consists of 14 residues. CDR1 is SNHLY and CDR2 is FYNNEI in the germline V gene. Written as DNA, the CDR3 is TGTGCCAGCAGTGAATTTGCCACTAATGAAAAACTGTTTTTT. Its protein is CASSEFATNEKLFF.

The genes are TRBV29-1 and TRBJ1-6; 8 nucleotides match TRBD1. Germline CDR1 reads SQVTM; CDR2 reads ANQGSEA. The junction had 4 bases not matched to a gene; V was cut back by 5 bases and J by 7 bases. This CDR3 is 13 amino acids long. In DNA, the CDR3 is TGCAGCGTTTCAGGGGGCAAGAATTCACCCCTCCACTTT. This translates into CSVSGGKNSPLHF.

The chain recombines TRBV2 with TRBJ1-1, with 7 positions matching TRBD1. This CDR3 region has 13 residues. V dropped 7 bases and J dropped 4; count of bases not matched to a gene: 6. The germline V gene has CDR1 SNHLY and CDR2 FYNNEI. The CDR3: CASNPPGGTEAFF. The CDR3 DNA reads as TGTGCCAGCAACCCTCCAGGGGGCACTGAAGCTTTCTTT. The variable domain in full, completed from reference TRBV2 and TRBJ1-1, reads EPEVTQTPSHQVTQMGQEVILRCVPISNHLYFYWYRQILGQKVEFLVSFYNNEISEKSEIFDDQFSVERPDGSNFTLKIRSTKLEDSAMYFCASNPPGGTEAFFGQGTRLTVV.

The V call is TRBV7-9, the J call TRBJ2-1; unclear D gene. Trimming stripped 8 bases from V and 0 bases from J, with 11 bases between. CDR1 is SEHNR, CDR2 FQNEAQ, per germline (reference sequence). The CDR3 has 14 amino acids. This CDR3 is CASEKLSSYNEQFF. CDR3 in DNA: TGTGCCAGCGAAAAGCTGAGCTCCTACAATGAGCAGTTCTTC.

The CDR3 reads CASSLTSSYEQYF. The CDR3 coding sequence is TGTGCCAGCAGCTTAACAAGTTCCTACGAGCAGTACTTC. The chain combines TRBV7-3 with TRBJ2-7; D ambiguous. V was clipped by 0 bases and J by 1 base, with 4 bases between them. The CDR3 runs to 13 residues. Germline CDR1 is SGHTA and CDR2 is FQGTGA.